The rows below give T cell receptor beta chains drawn from one sample of a study of blood T cell repertoires in COVID-19. Sequencing used immunoSEQ multiplex PCR; TCRdb keeps in-frame clones, though not all of them. The sample lists about 150,000 clones, approximately 83% occurring once. Specimen: peripheral blood. These receptors originate from an older woman with COVID-19, enrolled during active disease. Each CDR3 is given with its conserved first and last residue. The D gene is left open where the match is weak. Expanded clones are given a class, and other clones once, few, many or no size at all.

abundance,d_gene,v_gene,j_gene,CDR3nt,CDR3aa
NA,TRBD1,TRBV27,TRBJ1-5,TGTGCCAGCAGTTCCTTGGCTCGGGACAGGGGGGAAAAGCGGCCCCAGCATTTT,CASSSLARDRGEKRPQHF
NA,TRBD1,TRBV6-5,TRBJ2-1,TGTGCCAGCACGACAGCCAGGGGGATAGATGAGCAGTTCTTC,CASTTARGIDEQFF
many,TRBD2,TRBV7-7,TRBJ2-2,TGTGCTAGCACGGGGGGGCAGGACACCGGGGAGCTGTTTTTT,CASTGGQDTGELFF
NA,TRBD1,TRBV6-2/TRBV6-3,TRBJ1-6,TGTGCCAGCAGTTCCACAGGGGGCGGTTCACCCCTCCACTTT,CASSSTGGGSPLHF
NA,NA,TRBV11-1,TRBJ2-2,TGTGCCAGCCAATCGACAGCAGCCGGGGAGCTGTTTTTT,CASQSTAAGELFF
once,TRBD1,TRBV13,TRBJ1-3,TGTGCCAGCAGCTTAGGCGACAGGGGCGCTGGAAACACCATATATTTT,CASSLGDRGAGNTIYF
NA,NA,TRBV2,TRBJ2-5,TGTGCCAGCAGGGCCCTAGTTATCTCCCTCGAGACCCAGTACTTC,CASRALVISLETQYF
NA,TRBD1,TRBV14,TRBJ2-7,TGTGCCAGCAGCCCGGGACAGTCCTCCTACGAGCAGTACTTC,CASSPGQSSYEQYF
NA,TRBD2,TRBV5-4,TRBJ2-3,TGTGCCAGCAGCATTAGCGGGCCTAGCACAGATACGCAGTATTTT,CASSISGPSTDTQYF
NA,NA,TRBV5-1,TRBJ1-6,TGCGCCAGCAGCTCGGGCCGGGAGCCGAATTCACCCCTCCACTTT,CASSSGREPNSPLHF
once,TRBD1,TRBV10-3,TRBJ2-2,TGTGCCATCAGCGGGCCCGGGACAGGGGATACCGGGGAGCTGTTTTTT,CAISGPGTGDTGELFF
NA,NA,TRBV7-7,TRBJ2-5,TGTGCCAGCAGCCCATCAGGGCCGTTCCAAGAGACCCAGTACTTC,CASSPSGPFQETQYF
few,NA,TRBV15,TRBJ2-7,TGTGCCACCAGCAGCGGGTTTTACGAGCAGTACTTC,CATSSGFYEQYF
NA,NA,TRBV7-2,TRBJ2-7,TGTGCCAGCAGCTTAGTTAGTGAGGAGTACGAGCAGTACTTC,CASSLVSEEYEQYF
NA,NA,TRBV7-9,TRBJ1-2,TGTGCCAGCAGCTTAGCGGGGGCGGAGAACTATGGCTACACCTTC,CASSLAGAENYGYTF
NA,NA,TRBV11-3,TRBJ2-3,TGTGCCAGCAGCTTAGGGGAAGCGGTCTACACAGATACGCAGTATTTT,CASSLGEAVYTDTQYF
NA,NA,TRBV3-1/TRBV3-2,TRBJ2-3,TGTGCCAGCAGCCAAGCTACCGGCGGGGGCCCGGTGGTCGCAGATACGCAGTATTTT,CASSQATGGGPVVADTQYF
NA,TRBD1,TRBV27,TRBJ1-5,TGTGCCAGCACCCCGACAGGGATGGATCAGCCCCAGCATTTT,CASTPTGMDQPQHF
medium-sized,NA,TRBV4-2,TRBJ1-2,TGTGCCAGCAGCCAAATGCGGGAGGGTCCGGGCTATGGCTACACCTTC,CASSQMREGPGYGYTF
NA,TRBD2,TRBV7-2,TRBJ2-7,TGTGCCAGCAGCTTCAGCGGGGGGGACTCCTACGAGCAGTACTTC,CASSFSGGDSYEQYF
NA,TRBD2,TRBV18,TRBJ2-3,TGTGCCAGCTCACCCTTTACCAGCGGGGGGTCAGATACGCAGTATTTT,CASSPFTSGGSDTQYF
once,NA,TRBV11-2,TRBJ1-1,TGTGCCAGCAGCACTGTCAGGGAAAAGAACACTGAAGCTTTCTTT,CASSTVREKNTEAFF
NA,NA,TRBV4-1,TRBJ1-1,TGCGCCAGCAGCCAAGATGAATCAGGGGATGGGAACACTGAAGCTTTCTTT,CASSQDESGDGNTEAFF
NA,NA,TRBV18,TRBJ2-5,TGTGCCAGCTCACCAGGATCGGAGAGTAGAGAGACCCAGTACTTC,CASSPGSESRETQYF
NA,NA,TRBV2,TRBJ1-1,TGTGCCAGCAGTGAACTCCTCAGAACCACGAACACTGAAGCTTTCTTT,CASSELLRTTNTEAFF
NA,NA,TRBV27,TRBJ1-2,TGTGCCAGCAGTCCCTCCTCGGGGGATGGCTACACCTTC,CASSPSSGDGYTF
NA,TRBD1,TRBV6-8,TRBJ2-2,TGTGCCAGCAGGCTCCGTGAGGTACAGGGGACCGGGGAGCTGTTTTTT,CASRLREVQGTGELFF
NA,NA,TRBV6-1,TRBJ1-2,TGTGCCAGCAGTGAAGGAGTCGCTGGAGGGGCAGATCTCTATGGCTACACCTTC,CASSEGVAGGADLYGYTF
NA,NA,TRBV10-3,TRBJ1-5,TGTGCCATCAGTGATAATCAGATGGGGGGGCAGCCCCAGCATTTT,CAISDNQMGGQPQHF
NA,TRBD1,TRBV5-1,TRBJ1-1,TGCGCCAGCAGCGTATCCGGGACAGGGAACACTGAAGCTTTCTTT,CASSVSGTGNTEAFF
NA,NA,TRBV29-1,TRBJ2-7,TGCAGCGTTTGGTCAGGGAATGCCTACGAGCAGTACTTC,CSVWSGNAYEQYF
NA,TRBD2,TRBV9,TRBJ2-7,TGTGCCAGCAGCGTAGCCCCTTTAAGAGCGGGGGTCTCTTACGAGCAGTACTTC,CASSVAPLRAGVSYEQYF
NA,TRBD1,TRBV5-5,TRBJ1-4,TGTGCCAGCAGCTCAGCCGGGACAGGAGGTGAAAAACTGTTTTTT,CASSSAGTGGEKLFF
NA,NA,TRBV9,TRBJ2-7,TGTGCCAGCAGCGTAGCTACAGGATCGTCACTATACGAGCAGTACTTC,CASSVATGSSLYEQYF
NA,NA,TRBV7-9,TRBJ1-1,TGTGCCAGCAGCCTGAGCCATGAAGCTTTCTTT,CASSLSHEAFF
NA,TRBD1,TRBV6-5,TRBJ2-5,TGTGCCAGCAGCACAGGGGGCCTGGAGACCCAGTACTTC,CASSTGGLETQYF
NA,NA,TRBV27,TRBJ1-1,TGTGCCAGCAGTTCACAGGCTGCTCGCACTGAAGCTTTCTTT,CASSSQAARTEAFF
few,NA,TRBV5-1,TRBJ2-6,TGCGCCAGCAGCTTTAGCTCTGGGGCCAACGTCCTGACTTTC,CASSFSSGANVLTF
NA,TRBD1,TRBV19,TRBJ1-2,TGTGCCAGTAGTATGGATGGACAGGTAGCTAACTATGGCTACACCTTC,CASSMDGQVANYGYTF
NA,NA,TRBV10-3,TRBJ1-2,TGTGCCATCAGTGCGACCGGGACAAATGGCTACACCTTC,CAISATGTNGYTF
NA,TRBD2,TRBV2,TRBJ2-7,TGTGCCAGTAAACTAGCGGGCAGCTCCTACGAGCAGTACTTC,CASKLAGSSYEQYF
few,TRBD1,TRBV18,TRBJ1-2,TGTGCCAGCTCAGCGAGCGACAGGGCCTATAACTATGGCTACACCTTC,CASSASDRAYNYGYTF
NA,NA,TRBV9,TRBJ1-2,TGTGCCAGCAGCGTAACAGGGATATCTAACTATGGCTACACCTTC,CASSVTGISNYGYTF
NA,NA,TRBV9,TRBJ2-1,TGTGCCAGCAATGGGAAGGGGGACACATACAATGAGCAGTTCTTC,CASNGKGDTYNEQFF
NA,TRBD2,TRBV27,TRBJ2-7,TGTGCCAGCAGCCCTGGACTAGCGGGGGGGCACGGGGAGCAGTACTTC,CASSPGLAGGHGEQYF
few,NA,TRBV12-3/TRBV12-4,TRBJ2-2,TGTGCCAGCAGTTTGAGGGGAGGCGGGGAGCTGTTTTTT,CASSLRGGGELFF
once,NA,TRBV29-1,TRBJ1-2,TGCAGCGTTGAAGTGGCGGGATCCAACTATGGCTACACCTTC,CSVEVAGSNYGYTF
NA,TRBD1,TRBV4-1,TRBJ1-6,TGCGCCAGCAGCCAAGAACGGAGGGGGCTGAATTCACCCCTCCACTTT,CASSQERRGLNSPLHF